These T cell receptor beta chains were read from a single sample in a study of blood T cell repertoires in COVID-19. The data were produced by immunoSEQ multiplex PCR, yet TCRdb's version contains in-frame clones alone and is incomplete. The sample carries 130,000 or so clones, 70% to 90% recorded once. The specimen was PBMCs or T cells enriched from blood (not recorded which). These receptors all stem from a woman in her fifties or sixties with acute COVID-19. CDR3s include the opening cysteine and the closing phenylalanine or tryptophan. A D gene is named only where the DNA matches it firmly. Clone size is not always given. Where it is, it says once, few, many or a class for expanded clones.

V gene: TRBV7-9
clone size: few
D gene: -
J gene: TRBJ2-2
CDR3 protein: CASSSDTGELFF
CDR3 DNA: TGTGCCAGCAGCTCAGATACCGGGGAGCTGTTTTTT

V gene: TRBV12-5
clone size: -
D gene: -
J gene: TRBJ2-1
CDR3 protein: CASVPEGMYHEQFF
CDR3 DNA: TGTGCTAGTGTCCCGGAGGGGATGTATCATGAGCAGTTCTTC

V gene: TRBV19
clone size: -
D gene: TRBD2
J gene: TRBJ2-1
CDR3 protein: CASSIARPGRYNEQFF
CDR3 DNA: TGTGCCAGTAGTATCGCCCGGCCCGGGAGGTACAATGAGCAGTTCTTC

V gene: TRBV18
clone size: -
D gene: -
J gene: TRBJ2-1
CDR3 protein: CASSPPKGRESYNEQFF
CDR3 DNA: TGTGCCAGCTCACCACCGAAGGGGCGAGAATCCTACAATGAGCAGTTCTTC

V gene: TRBV5-6
clone size: -
D gene: -
J gene: TRBJ2-2
CDR3 protein: CASSKGTGGYTGELFF
CDR3 DNA: TGTGCCAGCAGCAAGGGGACTGGCGGCTACACCGGGGAGCTGTTTTTT

V gene: TRBV6-6
clone size: -
D gene: -
J gene: TRBJ1-2
CDR3 protein: CASSQWETGYTF
CDR3 DNA: TGTGCCAGCAGCCAATGGGAGACCGGCTACACCTTC

V gene: TRBV5-5
clone size: -
D gene: -
J gene: TRBJ1-2
CDR3 protein: CASSLVQTTNGYTF
CDR3 DNA: TGTGCCAGCAGCTTGGTCCAGACTACTAATGGCTACACCTTC

V gene: TRBV7-9
clone size: -
D gene: -
J gene: TRBJ2-7
CDR3 protein: CASSPGDPAHEQYF
CDR3 DNA: TGTGCCAGCAGCCCCGGGGATCCCGCCCACGAGCAGTACTTC

V gene: TRBV6-2/TRBV6-3
clone size: -
D gene: TRBD2
J gene: TRBJ2-3
CDR3 protein: CASSYSIRASGKSDTQYF
CDR3 DNA: TGTGCCAGCAGTTACTCGATTCGGGCTAGCGGGAAGTCAGATACGCAGTATTTT

V gene: TRBV25-1
clone size: -
D gene: TRBD2
J gene: TRBJ2-3
CDR3 protein: CASSESRLAGKDTQYF
CDR3 DNA: TGTGCCAGCAGTGAATCGCGGCTAGCGGGAAAGGATACGCAGTATTTT

V gene: TRBV19
clone size: -
D gene: TRBD1
J gene: TRBJ1-2
CDR3 protein: CASSIQGGNYGYTF
CDR3 DNA: TGTGCCAGTAGTATACAGGGGGGCAACTATGGCTACACCTTC

V gene: TRBV19
clone size: once
D gene: -
J gene: TRBJ2-3
CDR3 protein: CASRGTASTDTQYF
CDR3 DNA: TGTGCCAGTCGGGGGACGGCTAGCACAGATACGCAGTATTTT

V gene: TRBV4-3
clone size: -
D gene: -
J gene: TRBJ2-3
CDR3 protein: CASSPDYNTDTQYF
CDR3 DNA: TGCGCCAGCAGCCCGGACTACAACACAGATACGCAGTATTTT

V gene: TRBV11-3
clone size: once
D gene: -
J gene: TRBJ1-1
CDR3 protein: CASSLAGPNTEAFF
CDR3 DNA: TGTGCCAGCAGCTTGGCGGGACCTAACACTGAAGCTTTCTTT

V gene: TRBV11-2
clone size: once
D gene: -
J gene: TRBJ1-1
CDR3 protein: CASSLEAGRATEAFF
CDR3 DNA: TGTGCCAGCAGCTTAGAGGCAGGGAGGGCCACTGAAGCTTTCTTT

V gene: TRBV7-3
clone size: -
D gene: -
J gene: TRBJ1-1
CDR3 protein: CASSPTMNTEAFF
CDR3 DNA: TGTGCCAGCAGCCCTACTATGAACACTGAAGCTTTCTTT

V gene: TRBV14
clone size: -
D gene: -
J gene: TRBJ2-1
CDR3 protein: CASSWEPNEQFF
CDR3 DNA: TGTGCCAGCAGCTGGGAGCCCAATGAGCAGTTCTTC

V gene: TRBV21-1
clone size: -
D gene: -
J gene: TRBJ2-7
CDR3 protein: CASSKGKRAHEQYF
CDR3 DNA: TGTGCCAGCAGCAAGGGGAAGCGGGCCCACGAGCAGTACTTC

V gene: TRBV5-1
clone size: -
D gene: TRBD2
J gene: TRBJ2-3
CDR3 protein: CASSLALAGAGSSDTQYF
CDR3 DNA: TGCGCCAGCAGCTTGGCGTTAGCGGGAGCCGGCTCGTCAGATACGCAGTATTTT

V gene: TRBV2
clone size: -
D gene: -
J gene: TRBJ1-5
CDR3 protein: CASTQRGSNQPQHF
CDR3 DNA: TGTGCCTCCACCCAAAGGGGTAGCAATCAGCCCCAGCATTTT

V gene: TRBV2
clone size: -
D gene: -
J gene: TRBJ1-1
CDR3 protein: CASSKGQLNTEAFF
CDR3 DNA: TGTGCCAGCAGTAAAGGACAGTTGAACACTGAAGCTTTCTTT

V gene: TRBV5-4
clone size: -
D gene: TRBD2
J gene: TRBJ2-2
CDR3 protein: CASSSRSSGRDTGELFF
CDR3 DNA: TGTGCCAGCAGCTCGCGATCCAGCGGGAGGGACACCGGGGAGCTGTTTTTT

V gene: TRBV5-1
clone size: -
D gene: TRBD1
J gene: TRBJ1-2
CDR3 protein: CASNENPGQGANGYTF
CDR3 DNA: TGCGCCAGCAACGAAAACCCGGGACAGGGGGCTAATGGCTACACCTTC

V gene: TRBV7-8
clone size: -
D gene: TRBD1
J gene: TRBJ2-2
CDR3 protein: CASSTPGQVNTGELFF
CDR3 DNA: TGTGCCAGCAGCACGCCGGGACAGGTTAACACCGGGGAGCTGTTTTTT

V gene: TRBV2
clone size: -
D gene: -
J gene: TRBJ1-4
CDR3 protein: CASSEEDRLWENEKLFF
CDR3 DNA: TGTGCCAGCAGTGAGGAGGACAGACTCTGGGAAAATGAAAAACTGTTTTTT

V gene: TRBV24-1
clone size: -
D gene: -
J gene: TRBJ2-3
CDR3 protein: CATSDRSGSTDTQYF
CDR3 DNA: TGTGCCACCAGTGACCGAAGCGGGAGCACAGATACGCAGTATTTT

V gene: TRBV7-9
clone size: -
D gene: TRBD2
J gene: TRBJ2-5
CDR3 protein: CASSLRVQAGGRQETQYF
CDR3 DNA: TGTGCCAGCAGCTTAAGAGTTCAAGCGGGAGGAAGACAAGAGACCCAGTACTTC

V gene: TRBV4-3
clone size: -
D gene: TRBD2
J gene: TRBJ2-1
CDR3 protein: CASSQVLRLAGGPGEQFF
CDR3 DNA: TGCGCCAGCAGCCAAGTCCTAAGGCTAGCGGGAGGGCCTGGTGAGCAGTTCTTC

V gene: TRBV18
clone size: -
D gene: TRBD1
J gene: TRBJ1-2
CDR3 protein: CASSPFSGTAANYGYTF
CDR3 DNA: TGTGCCAGCTCACCATTTAGTGGGACAGCAGCTAACTATGGCTACACCTTC

V gene: TRBV5-1
clone size: -
D gene: -
J gene: TRBJ1-1
CDR3 protein: CASRTGTNTEAFF
CDR3 DNA: TGCGCCAGCCGAACCGGGACAAACACTGAAGCTTTCTTT

V gene: TRBV5-8
clone size: -
D gene: TRBD1
J gene: TRBJ1-4
CDR3 protein: CASSQYRGLVPNEKLFF
CDR3 DNA: TGTGCCAGCAGCCAGTACAGGGGGCTGGTCCCTAATGAAAAACTGTTTTTT

V gene: TRBV30
clone size: -
D gene: -
J gene: TRBJ1-1
CDR3 protein: CAWSGTRMNTEAFF
CDR3 DNA: TGTGCCTGGAGTGGTACAAGAATGAACACTGAAGCTTTCTTT

V gene: TRBV4-3
clone size: -
D gene: -
J gene: TRBJ2-3
CDR3 protein: CASSQDAYTDTQYF
CDR3 DNA: TGCGCCAGCAGCCAAGACGCCTACACAGATACGCAGTATTTT

V gene: TRBV5-4
clone size: -
D gene: -
J gene: TRBJ1-5
CDR3 protein: CASSEDRDKPQHF
CDR3 DNA: TGTGCCAGCAGCGAGGACCGGGACAAACCCCAGCATTTT

V gene: TRBV3-1/TRBV3-2
clone size: -
D gene: -
J gene: TRBJ1-5
CDR3 protein: CASRQGPGPQHF
CDR3 DNA: TGTGCCAGCAGGCAAGGCCCAGGGCCCCAGCATTTT

V gene: TRBV5-6
clone size: -
D gene: TRBD1
J gene: TRBJ1-1
CDR3 protein: CASSQLDRGTEAFF
CDR3 DNA: TGTGCCAGCAGCCAACTGGACAGGGGTACTGAAGCTTTCTTT